The rows below give T cell receptor beta chains drawn from one sample of a study of T cell repertoires in cytomegalovirus infection. One entry per CDR3 protein, called by TCRdb with MiXCR from the reads. Of 85,000 to 120,000 distinct CDR3 sequences listed, 16% are singletons. Sequencing was done on a sample of PBMCs. These receptor sequences come from a human donor in good health (CMV status not recorded). Some clones in this sample may be carry-over from other donors' samples. The CDR3 runs from the conserved cysteine through the conserved F or W. A D gene is named only where the DNA matches it firmly. A clone size is listed for some rows: how often the clone was seen (once, few, many), or a class if it is expanded.

J gene: TRBJ2-7; clone size: few; V gene: TRBV7-2; D gene: TRBD2; CDR3 DNA: TGTGCCAGCTCTCCGGGGGGAACCAGACGTCGCCAGTACTTC; CDR3 protein: CASSPGGTRRRQYF
J gene: TRBJ1-1; clone size: NA; V gene: TRBV19; D gene: NA; CDR3 DNA: TGTGCCAGTAGTATACGTGGGACGGTGAACACTGAAGCTTTCTTT; CDR3 protein: CASSIRGTVNTEAFF
J gene: TRBJ1-5; clone size: many; V gene: TRBV12-3/TRBV12-4; D gene: TRBD1; CDR3 DNA: TGTGCCAGCAGGCCGGGACAGGCCGGGCCCCAGCATTTT; CDR3 protein: CASRPGQAGPQHF
J gene: TRBJ2-3; clone size: many; V gene: TRBV7-2; D gene: NA; CDR3 DNA: TGTGCCAGCAGCTTAGAGAGGCGAGCAGATACGCAGTATTTT; CDR3 protein: CASSLERRADTQYF
J gene: TRBJ1-2; clone size: few; V gene: TRBV12-3/TRBV12-4; D gene: TRBD1; CDR3 DNA: TGTGCCAGCAGTGATCCGGGACAGGGGAACTATGGCTACACCTTC; CDR3 protein: CASSDPGQGNYGYTF
J gene: TRBJ1-2; clone size: many; V gene: TRBV5-1; D gene: NA; CDR3 DNA: TGCGCCAGCAGCCTTGGAGATTCTAACTATGGCTACACCTTC; CDR3 protein: CASSLGDSNYGYTF
J gene: TRBJ2-6; clone size: large; V gene: TRBV7-2; D gene: NA; CDR3 DNA: TGTGCCAGCAGCTTAAGGGGCAATGGGGCCAACGTCCTGACTTTC; CDR3 protein: CASSLRGNGANVLTF
J gene: TRBJ1-5; clone size: few; V gene: TRBV12-3/TRBV12-4; D gene: NA; CDR3 DNA: TGTGCCAGCACCAAAATGAAAATGGAGCCCCAGCATTTT; CDR3 protein: CASTKMKMEPQHF
J gene: TRBJ2-3; clone size: many; V gene: TRBV7-2; D gene: NA; CDR3 DNA: TGTGCCAGCTCGGTCCTAAGCACAGATACGCAGTATTTT; CDR3 protein: CASSVLSTDTQYF
J gene: TRBJ2-5; clone size: few; V gene: TRBV30; D gene: NA; CDR3 DNA: TGTGCCTGGATCCGGGGGACACTCGAGGGAGAGACCCAGTACTTC; CDR3 protein: CAWIRGTLEGETQYF
J gene: TRBJ2-4; clone size: many; V gene: TRBV7-6; D gene: TRBD1; CDR3 DNA: TGTGCCAGCAGCCCCACCGGACAGGCTACCCGGGACACCAAAAACATTCAGTACTTC; CDR3 protein: CASSPTGQATRDTKNIQYF
J gene: TRBJ1-4; clone size: few; V gene: TRBV20-1; D gene: NA; CDR3 DNA: TGCAGTGCTAGGGGGACAAGTAATGAAAAACTGTTTTTT; CDR3 protein: CSARGTSNEKLFF
J gene: TRBJ2-7; clone size: few; V gene: TRBV28; D gene: TRBD2; CDR3 DNA: TGTGCCAGCAGTGGGGGAGGGCGAGAGCAGTACTTC; CDR3 protein: CASSGGGREQYF
J gene: TRBJ1-1; clone size: few; V gene: TRBV5-1; D gene: NA; CDR3 DNA: TGCGCCAGCAGCTTGGCCATGGGCACTGAAGCTTTCTTT; CDR3 protein: CASSLAMGTEAFF
J gene: TRBJ1-4; clone size: NA; V gene: TRBV28; D gene: TRBD1; CDR3 DNA: TGTGCCAGCAGTTCGACCCTCGGACAGGGCTATGAAAAACTGTTTTTT; CDR3 protein: CASSSTLGQGYEKLFF
J gene: TRBJ1-1; clone size: NA; V gene: TRBV5-1; D gene: TRBD1; CDR3 DNA: TGCGCCAGCGGGACAGGGGGCCGCGGGACTAAAGCTTTCTTT; CDR3 protein: CASGTGGRGTKAFF
J gene: TRBJ2-5; clone size: few; V gene: TRBV7-9; D gene: NA; CDR3 DNA: TGTGCCAGCAGCTCATTTCGGCCTGGGACCCAGTACTTC; CDR3 protein: CASSSFRPGTQYF
J gene: TRBJ2-1; clone size: many; V gene: TRBV7-2; D gene: NA; CDR3 DNA: TGTGCCAGCAGCTTACGGGGGGCGCTACTTAATGAGCAGTTCTTC; CDR3 protein: CASSLRGALLNEQFF
J gene: TRBJ2-6; clone size: NA; V gene: TRBV18; D gene: TRBD1; CDR3 DNA: TGTGCCAGCTCACCACCGGGACAGGTGGTTTCGGGAGTGGCCAACGTCCTGACTTTC; CDR3 protein: CASSPPGQVVSGVANVLTF
J gene: TRBJ1-1; clone size: NA; V gene: TRBV2; D gene: NA; CDR3 DNA: TGTGCCAGCAGTGACGGGTGGCAGAAGAACACTGAATCTTTCTTT; CDR3 protein: CASSDGWQKNTESFF
J gene: TRBJ2-1; clone size: NA; V gene: TRBV5-6; D gene: TRBD1; CDR3 DNA: TGTGCCAGCAGCTCCTGGTTAAGGGGGCGCAATGAGCAGTTCTTC; CDR3 protein: CASSSWLRGRNEQFF
J gene: TRBJ2-2; clone size: many; V gene: TRBV11-1; D gene: NA; CDR3 DNA: TGTGCCAGCAGCTCCGGAGGCACCGGGGAGCTGTTTTTT; CDR3 protein: CASSSGGTGELFF
J gene: TRBJ2-4; clone size: NA; V gene: TRBV6-6; D gene: NA; CDR3 DNA: TGTGCCAGCAGTTACGAGACAGAACGACTAGCCAAAAACATTCAGTACTTC; CDR3 protein: CASSYETERLAKNIQYF
J gene: TRBJ1-2; clone size: NA; V gene: TRBV6-5; D gene: TRBD1; CDR3 DNA: TGTGCCAGCAGTTACCCGGACAGGGGAGATGGCTACACCTTC; CDR3 protein: CASSYPDRGDGYTF
J gene: TRBJ2-1; clone size: few; V gene: TRBV2; D gene: TRBD2; CDR3 DNA: TGTGCCAGCAGTGATTGGGGCGGGGGGGCCTTAAATGAGCAGTTCTTC; CDR3 protein: CASSDWGGGALNEQFF
J gene: TRBJ2-1; clone size: NA; V gene: TRBV5-5; D gene: NA; CDR3 DNA: TGTGCCAGCAGCCTTCGACAGATATCCTACAATGAGCAGTTCTTC; CDR3 protein: CASSLRQISYNEQFF
J gene: TRBJ1-2; clone size: NA; V gene: TRBV20-1; D gene: TRBD1; CDR3 DNA: TGCAGTGCTAGTGAAAGGACAGGGTCTAACTATGGCTACACCTTC; CDR3 protein: CSASERTGSNYGYTF
J gene: TRBJ2-3; clone size: many; V gene: TRBV6-4; D gene: NA; CDR3 DNA: TGTGCCAGCAGTGCCAGCACAGATACGCAGTATTTT; CDR3 protein: CASSASTDTQYF